This TCR beta chain stems from a study of cytomegalovirus exposure and HLA in healthy donors. Study-wide points: Later analysis identified a missense DCLRE1C variant that was linked to TCR beta V- and J-gene trimming.

After removal of 7 bases from V and 6 bases from J, the junction contained 12 bases not matched to a gene. Germline V gives CDR1 SGHDT, CDR2 YYEEEE. The CDR3 has 15 amino acids. Primers for the PCR totalled 60 Vbeta and 13 Jbeta. TCRdb's copy holds only in-frame clones and misses some; the assay was immunoSEQ multiplex PCR. Of 150,000 to 200,000 clones in the sample, 60% to 80% were seen once. A word on this clone: Antigen specificity is unknown.

This TCR was sampled from a female donor in good health and CMV-seronegative. The J gene is TRBJ1-4, the V gene TRBV5-6, with 7 nucleotides matching TRBD1. The sequenced sample consisted of PBMCs. DNA for the CDR3: TGTGCCAGCTCTCCCTGGGCAGGGGGGTATGAAAAACTGTTTTTT. It yields the protein CASSPWAGGYEKLFF.